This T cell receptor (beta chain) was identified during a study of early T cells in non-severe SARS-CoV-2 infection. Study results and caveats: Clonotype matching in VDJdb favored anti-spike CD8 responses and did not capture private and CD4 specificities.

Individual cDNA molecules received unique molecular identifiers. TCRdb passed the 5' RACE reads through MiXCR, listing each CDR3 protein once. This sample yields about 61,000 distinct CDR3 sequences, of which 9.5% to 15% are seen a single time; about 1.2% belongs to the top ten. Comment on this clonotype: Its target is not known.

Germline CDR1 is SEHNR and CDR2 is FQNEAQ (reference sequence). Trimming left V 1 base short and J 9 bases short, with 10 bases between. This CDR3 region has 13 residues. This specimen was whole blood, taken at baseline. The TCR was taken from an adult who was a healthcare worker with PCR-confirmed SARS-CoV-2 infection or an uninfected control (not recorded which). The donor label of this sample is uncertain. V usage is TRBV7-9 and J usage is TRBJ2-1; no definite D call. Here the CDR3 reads CASSLVPDGEQFF. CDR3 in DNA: TGTGCCAGCAGCTTAGTCCCCGACGGTGAGCAGTTCTTC.